This TCR beta chain was retrieved from a study of HIV-infected children after antiretroviral therapy interruption. The study's findings and limits: Naive CD4+ Gini coefficient rose by interruption end, suggesting clonal expansion.

Unique molecular identifiers were included in an RNA-based 3' RACE TCR library. TCRdb redid the calling of the 3' RACE reads with MiXCR, one entry per CDR3 protein. The data contain over 35,000 distinct CDR3 sequences, approximately 7% of them singletons. Treatment meaning: PENTA 11 planned treatment interruption arm or continuous ART arm. Comments on this clonotype: The antigen is not known.

The sequence was collected from a pool of human donors with HIV. This specimen consisted of CD45RA+ CD4+ T cells from PBMCs, pooled from several time points, obtained from a donor given antiretroviral therapy, either interrupted or continuous. Subset: naive CD4+ CD45RA+ CD45RO- T cells.

As DNA, the CDR3 is TGTGCCAGCAGCTTGGACCCCTCCACAGATACGCAGTATTTT. This gives the protein CASSLDPSTDTQYF. The chain uses TRBV5-5 and TRBJ2-3, with D unclear. Trimming removed 0 bases at V and 2 bases at J, with 7 bases between. Germline CDR1 reads SGHKS; CDR2 reads YYEKEE (reference sequence). This CDR3 is built from 14 residues.